This T cell receptor (beta chain) was sequenced during a study of T cell responses to AZD1222 COVID-19 vaccine. The CDR3 totals 16 residues. Comment on this clone: Its specificity is not known.

Sequencing used immunoSEQ multiplex PCR; TCRdb keeps in-frame clones, though not all of them. The repertoire consists of approximately 190,000 clones, with roughly 90% occurring once and the leading ten covering 0.99%. Study observations and caveats: Among spike-specific TCRs, nearly half reportedly target unmutated variant regions. Clonal diversity may have been underestimated in mostly white British donors. Seropositive status at baseline applied to only 6 or 7 AZD1222 recipients.

This material consisted of peripheral blood, taken on day 0 of AZD1222 vaccination. The source of this sequence is an adult in good health. This chain connects TRBV21-1 to TRBJ2-7; the table's D call, TRBD2, was not checked against the DNA. TRBV21-1 corresponds to a pseudogene. The CDR3 region has the DNA TGTGCCAGCAGCAAAGGTGGTAGCGAAAATAACTACGAGCAGTACTTC. Residues: CASSKGGSENNYEQYF.